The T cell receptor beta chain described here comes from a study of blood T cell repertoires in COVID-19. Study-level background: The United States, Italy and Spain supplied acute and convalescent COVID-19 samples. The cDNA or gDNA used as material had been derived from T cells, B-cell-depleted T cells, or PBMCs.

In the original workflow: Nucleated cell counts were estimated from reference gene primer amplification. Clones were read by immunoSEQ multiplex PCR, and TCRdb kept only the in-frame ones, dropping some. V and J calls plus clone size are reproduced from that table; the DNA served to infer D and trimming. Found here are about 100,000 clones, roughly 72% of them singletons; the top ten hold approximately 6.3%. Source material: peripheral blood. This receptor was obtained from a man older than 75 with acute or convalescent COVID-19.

The CDR3 DNA is TGCGCCAGCAGCCAAGATACAAGAGGAGAGACCCAGTACTTC. Translation gives CASSQDTRGETQYF. V and J are TRBV4-1 and TRBJ2-5, with D unclear. V shed 0 bases and J shed 4 bases, with 9 bases lying between them. The V gene's germline CDR1 is MGHRA and CDR2 YSYEKL. This CDR3 spans 14 amino acids.